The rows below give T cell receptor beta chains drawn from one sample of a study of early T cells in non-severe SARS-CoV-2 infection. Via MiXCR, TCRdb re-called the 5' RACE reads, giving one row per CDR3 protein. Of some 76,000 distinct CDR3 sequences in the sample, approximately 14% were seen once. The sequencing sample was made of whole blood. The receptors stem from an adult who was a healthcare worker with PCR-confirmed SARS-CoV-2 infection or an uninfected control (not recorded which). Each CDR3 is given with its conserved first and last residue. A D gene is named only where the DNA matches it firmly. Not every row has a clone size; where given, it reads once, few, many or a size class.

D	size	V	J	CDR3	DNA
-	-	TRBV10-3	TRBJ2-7	CAISESISVAYEQYF	TGTGCCATCAGTGAGTCAATCTCGGTCGCCTACGAGCAGTACTTC
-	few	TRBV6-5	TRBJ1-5	CASSYPEQYQPQHF	TGTGCCAGCAGTTACCCGGAACAGTATCAGCCCCAGCATTTT
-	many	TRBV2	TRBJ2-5	CASMSETQYF	TGTGCCAGCATGTCAGAGACCCAGTACTTC
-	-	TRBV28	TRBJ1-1	CASSSPGDTEAFF	TGTGCCAGCAGTTCCCCGGGGGACACTGAAGCTTTCTTT
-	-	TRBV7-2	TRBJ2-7	CASSLRLTAEQYF	TGTGCCAGCAGCTTAAGATTAACGGCCGAGCAGTACTTC
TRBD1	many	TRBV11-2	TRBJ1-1	CASSHRGQGKNTEAFF	TGTGCCAGCAGCCACCGGGGACAGGGAAAGAACACTGAAGCTTTCTTT
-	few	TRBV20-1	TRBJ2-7	CAGEGELSYEQYF	TGCGCAGGGGAAGGGGAACTCTCCTACGAGCAGTACTTC
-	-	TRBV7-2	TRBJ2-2	CASSSGRSQTGELFF	TGTGCCAGCAGCTCAGGGCGCTCGCAAACCGGGGAGCTGTTTTTT
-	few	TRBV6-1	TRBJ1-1	CASSEAMNTEAFF	TGTGCCAGCAGTGAAGCGATGAACACTGAAGCTTTCTTT
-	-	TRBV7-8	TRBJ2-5	CASSLARGKETQYF	TGTGCCAGCAGCTTAGCGAGAGGGAAAGAGACCCAGTACTTC
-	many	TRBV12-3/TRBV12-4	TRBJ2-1	CASSLRGAHEQFF	TGTGCCAGCAGTTTACGGGGGGCCCATGAGCAGTTCTTC
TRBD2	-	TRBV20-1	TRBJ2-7	CSARDPSGSTYEQYF	TGCAGTGCTAGAGATCCTAGCGGGTCGACCTACGAGCAGTACTTC
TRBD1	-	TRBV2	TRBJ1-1	CASEGQGLIDTEAFF	TGTGCCAGCGAGGGACAGGGATTGATCGACACTGAAGCTTTCTTT
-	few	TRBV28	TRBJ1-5	CASSSRDLSNQPQHF	TGTGCCAGCAGTAGCAGGGATCTTAGCAATCAGCCCCAGCATTTT
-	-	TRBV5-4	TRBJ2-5	CASSLSGTLAGETQYF	TGTGCCAGCAGCTTGAGCGGGACACTGGCAGGAGAGACCCAGTACTTC
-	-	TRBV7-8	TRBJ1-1	CASSLRIGAVNTEAFF	TGTGCCAGCAGCCTCCGGATAGGTGCAGTGAACACTGAAGCTTTCTTT
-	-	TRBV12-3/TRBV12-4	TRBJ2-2	CASSFLQGVGELFF	TGTGCCAGCAGTTTCTTACAGGGAGTCGGGGAGCTGTTTTTT
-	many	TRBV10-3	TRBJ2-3	CAAQGSTDTQYF	TGTGCCGCCCAGGGTAGCACAGATACGCAGTATTTT
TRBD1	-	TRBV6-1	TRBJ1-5	CASSEGGTGLNQPQHF	TGTGCCAGCAGTGAAGGGGGGACAGGACTCAATCAGCCCCAGCATTTT
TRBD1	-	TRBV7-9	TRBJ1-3	CASRPMTGTGISGNTIYF	TGTGCCAGCAGACCTATGACCGGGACAGGAATCTCTGGAAACACCATATATTTT
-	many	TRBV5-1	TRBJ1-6	CASSLERQTAYNSPLHF	TGCGCCAGCAGCTTGGAAAGGCAGACAGCCTATAATTCACCCCTCCACTTT
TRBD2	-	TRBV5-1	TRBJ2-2	CASSVTTSGVGELFF	TGCGCCAGCAGCGTGACGACTAGCGGGGTCGGGGAGCTGTTTTTT
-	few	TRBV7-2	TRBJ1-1	CASSPRHIEAFF	TGTGCCAGCAGCCCCCGGCATATTGAAGCTTTCTTT
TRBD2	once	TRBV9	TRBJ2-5	CASSVVPSGGQETQYF	TGTGCCAGCAGCGTAGTTCCTAGCGGGGGGCAAGAGACCCAGTACTTC
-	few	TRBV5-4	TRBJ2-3	CASSLGPGDGDTQYF	TGTGCCAGCAGCTTGGGGCCAGGGGATGGAGATACGCAGTATTTT
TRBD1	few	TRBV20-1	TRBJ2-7	CSAGGTGGSNEQYF	TGCAGTGCTGGAGGGACAGGGGGCTCCAACGAGCAGTACTTC
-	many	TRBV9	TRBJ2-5	CASSVTVAVGETQYF	TGTGCCAGCAGCGTTACCGTCGCTGTGGGTGAGACCCAGTACTTC
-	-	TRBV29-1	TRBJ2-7	CSGPYEQYF	TGCAGCGGTCCCTACGAGCAGTACTTC
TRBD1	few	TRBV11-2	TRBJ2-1	CASSLGDRDYYNEQFF	TGTGCCAGCAGCTTAGGGGACAGGGACTACTACAATGAGCAGTTCTTC
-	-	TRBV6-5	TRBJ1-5	CASSPSYSNQPQHF	TGTGCCAGCAGCCCGTCCTATAGCAATCAGCCCCAGCATTTT